The 25 T cell receptor beta chains below come from one sample, sequenced in a study of beta chain features in type 1 diabetes. Study-level results: Researchers report that Type 1 diabetes patients had moderately but significantly shorter TCRB CDR3s across all four CD4+ subsets.

These TCRs' antigens remain unknown. The authors reverse transcribed all of the isolated RNA, so sequencing captured expressed TCRB transcripts. Profiling relied on immunoSEQ multiplex PCR, and the TCRdb table lists in-frame clones only, not all of them. The sample has a few hundred thousand clones, 10% to 15% seen once. Sequenced input: naive CD4+ T cells from blood. Receptor source: a woman aged 18-35 years with type 1 diabetes.

This clone showed up just a few times. The chain carries TRBV7-2 and TRBJ1-4; 7 bases line up with TRBD1. This CDR3 contains 14 residues. With 3 bases clipped from V and 7 bases from J, the junction kept 5 bases outside the gene matches. From germline, CDR1 is SGHTA and CDR2 FQGNSA. Here the CDR3 reads CASSLTGSGEKLFF. DNA for the CDR3: TGTGCCAGCAGCTTGACAGGGAGTGGTGAAAAACTGTTTTTT.

This clone was observed a handful of times. The J gene is TRBJ2-1, the V gene TRBV7-9; 10 nucleotides agree with TRBD2. The CDR3 has 16 amino acids. With 6 bases clipped from V and 8 bases from J, the junction kept 13 bases outside the gene matches. CDR1 is SEHNR and CDR2 is FQNEAQ in the germline V gene (reference sequence). The CDR3 reads CASSSPGTSAPDEQFF. In DNA, the CDR3 is TGTGCCAGCAGTTCGCCTGGGACTAGCGCTCCCGATGAGCAGTTCTTC.

This clone has a handful of counts. The genes are TRBV7-8 and TRBJ1-4; no definite D call. There are 16 residues in the CDR3. CDR1 SGHVS and CDR2 FQNEAQ come from the germline V gene. V dropped 5 bases and J dropped 0 bases, with 13 bases sitting between them. The CDR3 coding sequence is TGTGCCAGCAGCCATTTGCGGGATGCAACTAATGAAAAACTGTTTTTT. Translating it yields CASSHLRDATNEKLFF.

This clone was detected a few times. The V gene is TRBV9, the J gene TRBJ1-6, with D hard to call. The V end was cut by 0 bases, the J end by 9 bases, with 7 bases between. The CDR3 totals 13 residues. CDR1 is SGDLS and CDR2 is YYNGEE in the germline V gene. The CDR3 DNA reads as TGTGCCAGCAGCGTAGCTACCTCTTCACCCCTCCACTTT. Protein: CASSVATSSPLHF.

CDR3 sequence reads: CASSLVDEQFF. The CDR3 bases are TGTGCCAGCTCACTCGTTGATGAGCAGTTCTTC. The chain has TRBV18 and TRBJ2-1; D gene uncertain. Germline V gene data show CDR1 as KGHSH and CDR2 as LQKENI. The CDR3 length is 11 residues. V lost 4 bases and J 8 bases, leaving 6 bases between the germline ends.

The chain has TRBV7-2 and TRBJ2-5, with TRBD2 identical over 9 bases. The CDR3 extends over 15 amino acids. V gave up 5 bases and J gave up 4 bases; unmatched junction bases: 8. Per germline, CDR1 SGHTA and CDR2 FQGNSA. The CDR3 loop reads CASSRQTSGGETQYF. The CDR3 DNA is TGTGCCAGCAGCAGACAGACTAGCGGCGGAGAGACCCAGTACTTC.

There are a few counts of this clone. V and J are TRBV28 and TRBJ2-5, with D possibly matching TRBD1 (6 bases). Trimming cost V 2 bases and J 5 bases, with 12 bases left between them. CDR1 MDHEN and CDR2 SYDVKM come from the germline V gene. CDR3 length: 14 residues. Written as DNA, the CDR3 is TGTGCCAGCAGTTTAGTGGGGGCTGAGGAGACCCAGTACTTC. Residues: CASSLVGAEETQYF.

The sample holds a few counts of this clone. CDR3 DNA sequence: TGCGCCAGCAGCCTCCCCCCCAGCGGGTCGAGCTCCTACAATGAGCAGTTCTTC. Its translation: CASSLPPSGSSSYNEQFF. The V and J genes are TRBV4-3 and TRBJ2-1, with a tentative D call TRBD2 (6 bases). Trimming removed 4 bases from V and 0 bases from J, with 19 bases in between. Germline lookup yields CDR1 LGHNA and CDR2 YSLEER. This CDR3 has 18 amino acids.

The J gene is TRBJ2-7, the V gene TRBV7-9; D gene ambiguous. V was trimmed by 7 bases and J by 0 bases, leaving 19 bases between them. Germline V gene sequence: CDR1 SEHNR, CDR2 FQNEAQ (reference sequence). The CDR3 is 16 amino acids. In DNA, the CDR3 is TGTGCCAGCACGACAACCCGAGCCGTTGGCTCCTACGAGCAGTACTTC. Its translation: CASTTTRAVGSYEQYF.

In its sample, this clone was seen a few times. The CDR3 here is CASSLVDRETQYF. The CDR3 region has the DNA TGTGCCAGCAGCTTAGTGGACAGAGAGACCCAGTACTTC. The J gene is TRBJ2-5, the V gene TRBV7-2, with a tentative D call TRBD1 (6 bases). Germline V gene data show CDR1 as SGHTA and CDR2 as FQGNSA. The CDR3 sequence is 13 residues long. V was cut by 1 base and J by 4 bases, with 7 bases left in between.

This clone has a handful of counts. The genes are TRBV29-1 and TRBJ2-7, with no clear D. V was shortened by 7 bases and J by 6 bases, with 13 bases between the two germline ends. The CDR3 is made up of 11 amino acids. Germline loops: CDR1 SQVTM, CDR2 ANQGSEA. The CDR3 DNA sequence: TGCAGCGCAGACGGAGTCGGCGAGCAGTACTTC. Translating gives CSADGVGEQYF.

This clone was counted between two and nine times. The rearrangement uses TRBV29-1 and TRBJ2-4; possible D gene TRBD1, 6 bases. Trimming removed 6 bases from V and 3 bases from J, with 15 bases in between. The CDR3 covers 14 residues. Germline V CDR1 and CDR2: SQVTM, ANQGSEA. CDR3 DNA: TGCAGCGTGCAGGGGTTTTTAGGCAAAAACATTCAGTACTTC. Residues: CSVQGFLGKNIQYF.

This clone was seen a few times. V is TRBV18 and J is TRBJ1-2, with 8 bases fitting TRBD1. Germline CDR1 KGHSH, CDR2 LQKENI. The CDR3 has 16 residues. With V trimmed by 6 bases and J by 0 bases, 9 bases remained unmatched. The CDR3 DNA reads TGTGCCAGCTCGCCAATTGGACAGGGAACTAACTATGGCTACACCTTC. It yields the protein CASSPIGQGTNYGYTF.

The V and J genes are TRBV6-5 and TRBJ2-5; no clear D gene. Germline CDR1 is MNHEY and CDR2 is SVGAGI. This CDR3 is 14 amino acids long. Deletions cut 0 bases from V and 1 base from J, with 6 bases between. The CDR3 nucleotides are TGTGCCAGCAGTTACTCGCTCGGCCAAGAGACCCAGTACTTC. Translation: CASSYSLGQETQYF.

This clone was seen a single time. The rearrangement uses TRBV2 and TRBJ2-3; 10 bases line up with TRBD2. The CDR3 totals 15 residues. Germline V lookup: CDR1 SNHLY, CDR2 FYNNEI. The junction had 4 bases not matched to a gene; V was cut back by 5 bases and J by 2 bases. CDR3 sequence (DNA): TGTGCCAGCAGTTCTAGCGGGGGTTACACAGATACGCAGTATTTT. It codes for CASSSSGGYTDTQYF. Complete variable domain (other parts from reference TRBV2 and TRBJ2-3): EPEVTQTPSHQVTQMGQEVILRCVPISNHLYFYWYRQILGQKVEFLVSFYNNEISEKSEIFDDQFSVERPDGSNFTLKIRSTKLEDSAMYFCASSSSGGYTDTQYFGPGTRLTVL.

This clone has a single count. The chain uses TRBV7-9 and TRBJ2-6, with D possibly TRBD1 on 6 matching bases. The CDR3 loop spans 16 amino acids. Germline V gives CDR1 SEHNR, CDR2 FQNEAQ (reference sequence). The V gene lost 5 bases and the J gene lost 0 bases, with 11 bases spanning the gap. CDR3 sequence reads: CASSKRTASGANVLTF. CDR3 nucleotide sequence: TGTGCCAGCAGCAAACGGACAGCCTCTGGGGCCAACGTCCTGACTTTC.

This clone has a handful of counts. V and J are TRBV4-3 and TRBJ2-1, with D maybe TRBD2 (6 bases). The CDR3 is made up of 15 amino acids. Trimming removed 3 bases from V and 1 base from J, with 10 bases in between. From germline, CDR1 is LGHNA and CDR2 YSLEER. Here the CDR3 reads CASSQGLQSYNEQFF. CDR3 nucleotide sequence: TGCGCCAGCAGCCAGGGACTCCAATCCTACAATGAGCAGTTCTTC.

This clone was picked up a small number of times. The chain is built from TRBV6-5 and TRBJ2-5; weak D call: TRBD2 (5 bases). This CDR3 spans 15 amino acids. V was shortened by 3 bases and J by 3 bases, with 14 bases between the two germline ends. Per germline, CDR1 MNHEY and CDR2 SVGAGI. The CDR3 spells CASSYGWMGEETQYF. The DNA for the CDR3 is TGTGCCAGCAGTTATGGTTGGATGGGAGAAGAGACCCAGTACTTC.

This clone turned up a few times. This sequence joins TRBV14 and TRBJ2-3; TRBD2 is a possible D gene (5 bases). Germline V gene sequence: CDR1 SGHDN, CDR2 FVKESK. The CDR3 consists of 14 residues. V was cut by 4 bases and J by 3 bases, with 11 bases left in between. CDR3 coding DNA: TGTGCCAGCAGCCCCCGCCGAGGGACAGATACGCAGTATTTT. Protein product: CASSPRRGTDTQYF.

The chain joins TRBV5-4 to TRBJ2-6; the D gene is possibly TRBD1 (5 bases). Trimming shortened V by 4 bases and J by 2 bases, and 7 bases separated the two germline ends. The CDR3 is 14 amino acids. From germline, CDR1 is SGHNT and CDR2 YYREEE (reference sequence). For the CDR3, the DNA is TGTGCCAGCAGCGTGGACACTGGGGCCAACGTCCTGACTTTC. Protein product: CASSVDTGANVLTF.

This clone has more than one count but fewer than ten. The rearrangement joins TRBV28 to TRBJ2-3, with a possible D match to TRBD2 (6 bases). The CDR3 has 16 residues. Trimming cost V 11 bases and J 5 bases, with 26 bases left between them. Germline V gene data show CDR1 as MDHEN and CDR2 as SYDVKM. This CDR3 reads CASRGGVLGRKDTQYF. The CDR3 DNA reads as TGTGCCTCCCGAGGCGGGGTTTTAGGGAGAAAAGATACGCAGTATTTT.

This clone was observed a handful of times. The chain carries TRBV2 and TRBJ1-2; no clear D. The CDR3 length is 11 residues. The germline CDR1 and CDR2 sequences are SNHLY and FYNNEI. The germline V and J ends were trimmed by 7 bases and 8 bases, with 11 bases remaining between them. For the CDR3, the DNA is TGTGCCAGCAAGCCGGGTCGGGGCTACACCTTC. Amino acids: CASKPGRGYTF.

Comments on this clone: Other DNA sequences in this specimen translate into the identical CDR3. The chain combines TRBV28 with TRBJ2-7, with 11 bases fitting TRBD2. V was pared by 2 bases and J by 1 base, with 4 bases of the junction left unmatched. Germline assignment: CDR1 MDHEN and CDR2 SYDVKM. The CDR3 consists of 16 residues. The chain's CDR3 is CASSLAGTSGSYEQYF. The CDR3 DNA is TGTGCCAGCAGTTTAGCCGGGACTAGCGGATCCTACGAGCAGTACTTC.

The chain employs TRBV30 and TRBJ1-1; D perhaps matches TRBD1 (6 bases). This CDR3 region has 10 residues. V was clipped by 5 bases and J by 11 bases, with 12 bases between them. Per the germline V gene, CDR1 is GTSNPN and CDR2 is SVGIG (reference sequence). The CDR3 region has the DNA TGTGCCTGGTCTCAGGGGCCGGCTTTCTTT. The encoded protein is CAWSQGPAFF.

The V gene is TRBV18, the J gene TRBJ2-7; D possibly corresponds to TRBD2 (6 bases). The CDR3 covers 16 residues. Germline CDR1 and CDR2: KGHSH and LQKENI. V gave up 4 bases and J gave up 1 base, with 17 bases separating them. The CDR3 region is CASSLYPGLESYEQYF. The CDR3 coding sequence is TGTGCCAGCTCACTCTACCCGGGACTGGAATCCTACGAGCAGTACTTC.